This T cell receptor beta chain was observed in a study of human T cells and chemical hapten exposure. Findings of the study overall: Healthy people's immune response may differ from that of the donors, who had alopecia.

Time point indicated: pre-sensitization, week 0. Treatment indicated: therapeutic diphenylcyclopropenone sensitization with weekly scalp DPC. One entry per CDR3 protein results from TCRdb running MiXCR on the RACE reads. The sample yields roughly 100,000 distinct CDR3 sequences, less than 14% seen once. Worth noting for this clonotype: Its antigen is unknown.

CDR1 and CDR2 from the germline V gene are DFQATT and SNEGSKA (reference sequence). V lost 1 base, J lost 7 bases, and 8 bases lay in between. The CDR3 has 12 residues. This clonotype originated in a woman aged 55-69 years with alopecia areata. Some clones in this sample may be carry-over from other donors' samples. The chain carries TRBV20-1 and TRBJ2-1; D uncertain. Here the sequenced sample was whole blood, taken in connection with sensitization to the hapten diphenylcyclopropenone (DPC). DNA for the CDR3: TGCAGTGCTAGAGTTAGGGCGAATGAGCAGTTCTTC. Residues: CSARVRANEQFF.